This T cell receptor (beta chain) appears in the sequencing data of a study of PD-L1 blockade in urothelial cancer. Looking at the study overall: Analysis of the blood was performed 3 weeks (second dose) and 6 weeks after treatment start. Study-wide results and caveats: Larger 3-week expansion of tumor-associated blood clones was seen in durable-benefit patients.

Measured with immunoSEQ multiplex PCR; TCRdb has only the in-frame clones, and not every one. The sample records around 93,000 clones, around 78% being singletons. The CDR3 consists of 15 residues. Per the germline V gene, CDR1 is MNHNS and CDR2 is SASEGT. With 7 bases removed from V and 5 bases from J, the gap between germline ends came to 17 bases. The time point denotes: peripheral blood 6 weeks after treatment start. Locally advanced or metastatic urothelial carcinoma affected all patients. There were between 1 and 8 samples from each patient, taken pretreatment and on-treatment. About this clone: Its matching antigen is unknown.

The sequence was obtained from an older man with urothelial cancer. The sample here was PBMCs, taken around atezolizumab (anti-PD-L1) treatment. The chain links TRBV6-1 to TRBJ2-2, with a tentative D call TRBD1 (5 bases). CDR3 amino acids: CASKKGDRSTGELFF. The CDR3 region has the DNA TGTGCCAGCAAGAAAGGTGACAGAAGTACCGGGGAGCTGTTTTTT.